The clone carrying this TCR beta chain was observed a single time. As originally analysed: From reference gene primer amplification, estimates of nucleated cell counts were derived. Sequenced by immunoSEQ multiplex PCR; TCRdb stores in-frame clones only, minus some. V and J calls plus clone size are reproduced from that table; the DNA served to infer D and trimming. The data show 200,000 to 250,000 clones, approximately 87% seen once. The participants were between about 18 and 100 years old and came from under 25 US areas. The data stem from a study of blood T cell repertoires in COVID-19. Across the study: Some COVID-19 samples were acute and others convalescent; all came from the United States, Italy and Spain.

The TCR comes from a woman between 50 and 59 years old in a cohort exposed to, infected with or recovered from COVID-19 (not recorded which). Sequencing was done on a sample of PBMCs or T cells enriched from blood (not recorded which).

DNA for the CDR3: TGCGCCACGACCCGGGATCAGCTAACAGATACGCAGTATTTT. It specifies CATTRDQLTDTQYF. The rearrangement links TRBV5-1 to TRBJ2-3, with a tentative D call TRBD2 (5 bases). V lost 9 bases and J lost 3, with 17 bases in between. The CDR3 loop spans 14 amino acids. Germline CDR1 SGHRS, CDR2 YFSETQ.